These 16 T cell receptor beta chains were all obtained from the same sample, sequenced in a study of shared clonotypes between healthy human individuals (dated by TCRdb to the early 2020s). Libraries were built with the immunoSEQ multiplex PCR assay. The clones in this table, taken by TCRdb from immuneACCESS, are in-frame only. Not every clone is retained; where verified, under half of the shortfall comes from an unresolved V gene, and the cause of the rest is unknown. The sample includes fewer than 1.6 million clones, with approximately 98.5% observed a single time. Of the sample, about 0.34% is held by the ten largest clones. Sequencing was done on a sample of naive CD4+ T cells sorted from blood. The cell subset or site tag for this specimen amounts to: CD45RA+ positively selected. The source of these receptors is a man under 40 in good health.

The rearrangement links TRBV15 to TRBJ1-5, with no clear D. CDR1 is LNHNV and CDR2 is YYDKDF in the germline V gene (reference sequence). This CDR3 has 12 residues. The V and J ends lost 8 bases and 2 bases respectively, with 7 bases between them. CDR3 amino acids: CATGPGNQPQHF. CDR3 coding DNA: TGTGCCACCGGGCCTGGCAATCAGCCCCAGCATTTT.

The chain carries TRBV5-1 and TRBJ1-1; TRBD1 aligns across 8 bases. Germline CDR1 reads SGHRS; CDR2 reads YFSETQ. V trimming: 0 bases; J trimming: 6 bases; junction bases outside the gene matches: 4. The CDR3 spans 14 residues. CDR3 region: CASSLGTGLPEAFF. Written as DNA, the CDR3 is TGCGCCAGCAGCTTGGGGACAGGGCTCCCTGAAGCTTTCTTT.

V and J are TRBV13 and TRBJ1-1; a possible D gene is TRBD1 (6 bases). With 1 base removed from V and 1 base from J, the gap between germline ends came to 10 bases. CDR1 and CDR2 from the germline V gene are PRHDT and FYEKMQ (reference sequence). The CDR3 has 15 amino acids. The chain's CDR3 is CASSLVPRGNTEAFF. The CDR3 nucleotides are TGTGCCAGCAGCTTAGTTCCCAGGGGGAACACTGAAGCTTTCTTT.

The genes are TRBV10-3 and TRBJ1-2; D is perhaps TRBD1 (5 bases). The CDR3 is made up of 14 amino acids. V lost 10 bases and J lost 1, with 16 bases in between. CDR1 ENHRY and CDR2 SYGVKD come from the germline V gene. CDR3 DNA sequence: TGTGCCACTGGCGCAGGGCGGAATAACTATGGCTACACCTTC. It yields the protein CATGAGRNNYGYTF.

The chain carries TRBV5-1 and TRBJ2-7, with a weak D call TRBD2 (5 bases). The germline V and J ends were trimmed by 0 bases and 3 bases, with 10 bases remaining between them. The length of the CDR3 is 14 residues. The germline V gene encodes CDR1 SGHRS and CDR2 YFSETQ. Here the CDR3 reads CASSLEPDYYEQYF. DNA for the CDR3: TGCGCCAGCAGCTTGGAGCCAGACTACTACGAGCAGTACTTC. The whole variable domain, filled in from reference TRBV5-1 and TRBJ2-7, reads KAGVTQTPRYLIKTRGQQVTLSCSPISGHRSVSWYQQTPGQGLQFLFEYFSETQRNKGNFPGRFSGRQFSNSRSEMNVSTLELGDSALYLCASSLEPDYYEQYFGPGTRLTVT.

This clone was seen once. The genes are TRBV28 and TRBJ2-7, with 8 bases matching TRBD1. The CDR3 is made up of 15 amino acids. Germline V lookup: CDR1 MDHEN, CDR2 SYDVKM. J was trimmed by 7 bases and V by 3 bases; bases with no gene match: 11. The CDR3 spells CASSLRGQGVGEQYF. The CDR3 DNA reads TGTGCCAGCAGTTTGCGCGGACAGGGCGTAGGGGAGCAGTACTTC. The whole variable domain, remainder taken from reference TRBV28 and TRBJ2-7, is DVKVTQSSRYLVKRTGEKVFLECVQDMDHENMFWYRQDPGLGLRLIYFSYDVKMKEKGDIPEGYSVSREKKERFSLILESASTNQTSMYLCASSLRGQGVGEQYFGPGTRLTVT.

This chain connects TRBV7-6 to TRBJ1-1; a possible D gene is TRBD1 (6 bases). Germline values: CDR1 SGHVS, CDR2 FNYEAQ. The CDR3 is 14 amino acids. V lost 6 bases, J lost 4 bases, and 15 bases lay in between. The CDR3 loop is CASRGRGGSTEAFF. The CDR3 DNA is TGTGCCAGCAGGGGCAGGGGTGGAAGCACTGAAGCTTTCTTT.

The chain has TRBV25-1 and TRBJ2-2, with unresolved D. The CDR3 length is 14 residues. Germline assignment: CDR1 MGHDK and CDR2 SYGVNS. V was trimmed by 5 bases and J by 0 bases, leaving 7 bases between them. The CDR3 sequence is CASSSFANTGELFF. The CDR3, as DNA: TGTGCCAGCAGTTCGTTTGCGAACACCGGGGAGCTGTTTTTT.

The chain uses TRBV5-1 and TRBJ2-3; 7 bases are shared with TRBD1. The CDR3 loop spans 18 amino acids. V was pared by 0 bases and J by 4 bases, with 14 bases of the junction left unmatched. The germline gives CDR1 SGHRS, CDR2 YFSETQ. CDR3 in DNA: TGCGCCAGCAGCTTGGCTCCCCTCGACAGGGAATATTCAGATACGCAGTATTTT. Encoded protein: CASSLAPLDREYSDTQYF.

The V call is TRBV2, the J call TRBJ2-2; 7 bases align to TRBD1. Germline V lookup: CDR1 SNHLY, CDR2 FYNNEI. The CDR3 is 15 residues long. V trimming: 6 bases; J trimming: 6 bases; junction bases outside the gene matches: 10. This CDR3 is CASRKGTEPAGELFF. As DNA, the CDR3 is TGTGCCAGCAGGAAGGGGACAGAGCCGGCCGGGGAGCTGTTTTTT. Variable domain in full (rest from reference TRBV2 and TRBJ2-2): EPEVTQTPSHQVTQMGQEVILRCVPISNHLYFYWYRQILGQKVEFLVSFYNNEISEKSEIFDDQFSVERPDGSNFTLKIRSTKLEDSAMYFCASRKGTEPAGELFFGEGSRLTVL.

V and J are TRBV28 and TRBJ2-7, with 7 positions matching TRBD2. The germline V gene has CDR1 MDHEN and CDR2 SYDVKM. The CDR3 is made up of 14 amino acids. V gave up 4 bases and J gave up 1 base; unmatched junction bases: 4. CDR3 amino acids: CASSWTRASYEQYF. CDR3 coding DNA: TGTGCCAGCAGTTGGACTAGGGCATCCTACGAGCAGTACTTC.

The J gene is TRBJ2-5, the V gene TRBV5-1; D gene ambiguous. Trimming stripped 0 bases from V and 5 bases from J, with 14 bases between. Germline-derived CDR1 and CDR2 are SGHRS and YFSETQ. The CDR3 loop spans 15 amino acids. In nucleotides, the CDR3 is TGCGCCAGCAGCTTGGGACTGGCGACCTCGGAGACCCAGTACTTC. Its protein product is CASSLGLATSETQYF. Combining the CDR3 with reference TRBV5-1 and TRBJ2-5 gives the whole variable domain KAGVTQTPRYLIKTRGQQVTLSCSPISGHRSVSWYQQTPGQGLQFLFEYFSETQRNKGNFPGRFSGRQFSNSRSEMNVSTLELGDSALYLCASSLGLATSETQYFGPGTRLLVL.

The V and J genes are TRBV29-1 and TRBJ2-7; TRBD2 agrees at 7 bases. J gave up 3 bases and V 2 bases, and 7 bases lay outside the gene matches. Germline CDR1 is SQVTM and CDR2 is ANQGSEA. The length of the CDR3 is 14 residues. The CDR3 DNA reads TGCAGCGTTGAAATAGCTAGCGGAATCTACGAGCAGTACTTC. As protein: CSVEIASGIYEQYF.

The CDR3 is CASSRVRREDEQYF. CDR3 nucleotides: TGTGCCAGCAGCCGCGTCCGGCGGGAGGATGAGCAGTACTTC. The chain has TRBV6-5 and TRBJ2-7; TRBD2 matches 8 bases. Per the germline V gene, CDR1 is MNHEY and CDR2 is SVGAGI. J lost 7 bases, V lost 6 bases, and 11 bases had no gene match. The CDR3 is made up of 14 amino acids.

The V call is TRBV15, the J call TRBJ1-1; perhaps TRBD1 as D (6 bases). The CDR3 runs to 15 residues. Germline values: CDR1 LNHNV, CDR2 YYDKDF (reference sequence). The germline V and J ends were trimmed by 5 bases and 1 base, with 14 bases remaining between them. The CDR3 reads CATSGPETGNTEAFF. As DNA, the CDR3 is TGTGCCACCAGCGGCCCCGAGACAGGGAACACTGAAGCTTTCTTT.

V gene TRBV2 combines with J gene TRBJ1-4; 8 bases match TRBD1. Germline CDR1 reads SNHLY; CDR2 reads FYNNEI. Germline trimming cut 5 bases from V and 4 bases from J; bases unmatched to any gene: 3. The CDR3 runs to 14 residues. CDR3 sequence: CASSRTGINEKLFF. As DNA, the CDR3 is TGTGCCAGCAGTAGGACAGGGATTAATGAAAAACTGTTTTTT.